This T cell receptor (beta chain) was found in a study of T cell repertoires in cytomegalovirus infection. On this clonotype: Antigen specificity is unknown.

General observations from the study: The study found HLA-C-restricted CMV-specific TCR beta clonotypes dominating the ex vivo response.

CDR1 is MNHEY, CDR2 SVGAGI, per germline. V lost 5 bases and J lost 4; bases outside the gene matches: 7. The CDR3 is made up of 16 amino acids. MiXCR, run by TCRdb on the reads, gives a single entry per CDR3 protein. Here the sample spans 230,000 or so distinct CDR3 sequences, approximately 17% being singletons. The chain is built from TRBV6-5 and TRBJ2-5; 13 bases are shared with TRBD2. Sequencing was performed on CD8+ T cells from PBMCs. This TCR was sampled from a human donor in good health (CMV status not recorded). Some clones in this sample may be carry-over from other donors' samples. CDR3 in amino acids: CASSRLTSGGAETQYF. CDR3 bases: TGTGCCAGCAGTCGCTTAACTAGCGGGGGGGCAGAGACCCAGTACTTC.